The source of this TCR beta chain is a study of shared clonotypes between healthy human individuals. Study observations and caveats: Memory subsets generally showed smaller estimated richness than naive subsets did. Among a few donors, roughly 5% of naive CD4 clonotypes were found in common.

This CDR3 spans 15 amino acids. Losses at the gene ends were 3 bases for V and 5 bases for J; bases not matched to a gene: 5. Germline assignment: CDR1 SGDLS and CDR2 YYNGEE. Sorted-subset replicate PCRs used around 200 ng DNA, some 31,000 T cell genomes. The repertoire was sequenced with immunoSEQ multiplex PCR; TCRdb's copy has only in-frame clones and lacks some. The top ten hold 0.37% of the sample, which has about 2.5 million clones, roughly 90% seen once. As for this clone: The antigen is unknown.

Splitting the CD4+ cells yielded a CD45RA+ naive subset and a CD45RA-negative memory subset. The receptor was isolated from a man aged 18 to 35 in good health. Some clones in this sample may be carry-over from other donors' samples. The genes are TRBV9 and TRBJ2-5, with TRBD2 matching 12 bases. The sequencing input was naive CD4+ T cells from PBMCs. The subset denotes: CD45RA+ positively selected. CDR3 DNA: TGTGCCAGCAGCGCAGGACTAGCGGGATTTGAGACCCAGTACTTC. The encoded protein is CASSAGLAGFETQYF.